These 20 T cell receptor beta chains were all obtained from the same sample, sequenced in a study of siplizumab effects on memory and regulatory T cells. The protocol was immunoSEQ multiplex PCR, while the TCRdb copy is restricted to in-frame clones and leaves out a portion. Of some 97,000 clones in the sample, less than 95% were seen once. Sequencing used Tregs sorted from blood. These receptor sequences come from a human donor in good health.

The rearrangement joins TRBV4-2 to TRBJ2-7; the match to TRBD1 covers 7 bases. Germline trimming cut 1 base from V and 3 bases from J; bases unmatched to any gene: 3. CDR1 is LGHNA and CDR2 is YNFKEQ in the germline V gene. The CDR3 is 14 residues long. The CDR3 DNA sequence: TGTGCCAGCAGCCAAGGACAGGGCCTCTACGAGCAGTACTTC. This gives the protein CASSQGQGLYEQYF.

This chain connects TRBV5-1 to TRBJ2-7; TRBD1 agrees at 9 bases. Unmatched junction bases numbered 12, after V lost 2 bases and J lost 6 bases. Germline lookup yields CDR1 SGHRS and CDR2 YFSETQ. The CDR3 spans 16 residues. The CDR3 protein is CASSFPPRGQGGEQYF. The CDR3 DNA follows: TGCGCCAGCAGCTTTCCGCCCCGGGGACAGGGTGGCGAGCAGTACTTC.

The chain recombines TRBV9 with TRBJ2-1; D might be TRBD1 (5 bases). V lost 0 bases and J 0 bases, leaving 7 bases between the germline ends. The germline CDR1 and CDR2 sequences are SGDLS and YYNGEE. The CDR3 has 15 residues. The DNA of the CDR3 is TGTGCCAGCAGCGTAGTTCAGGGCTCCTACAATGAGCAGTTCTTC. It yields the protein CASSVVQGSYNEQFF.

The chain is built from TRBV6-5 and TRBJ2-1; TRBD2 is a possible D gene (6 bases). CDR3 length equals 15 residues. Germline V gene sequence: CDR1 MNHEY, CDR2 SVGAGI. The ends were cut back, 6 bases at V and 4 bases at J, with 16 bases in the middle. This chain's CDR3 is CASRGWGGVYNEQFF. CDR3 bases: TGTGCCAGCAGGGGATGGGGCGGGGTATACAATGAGCAGTTCTTC.

The chain has TRBV5-1 and TRBJ2-3; either TRBD1 or TRBD2 may fit D (7 bases each). The CDR3 has 17 residues. Germline loops: CDR1 SGHRS, CDR2 YFSETQ. V shed 4 bases and J shed 0 bases, with 18 bases lying between them. The chain's CDR3 is CASSLEGAGASTDTQYF. DNA for the CDR3: TGCGCCAGCAGCCTGGAGGGGGCGGGAGCTAGCACAGATACGCAGTATTTT.

The genes are TRBV18 and TRBJ2-7, with 10 positions matching TRBD1. Per germline, CDR1 KGHSH and CDR2 LQKENI. This CDR3 comprises 15 residues. The trim removed 3 bases at V and 5 bases at J, leaving 7 bases unmatched. This CDR3 reads CASSPHGTGVHEQYF. DNA of the CDR3: TGTGCCAGCTCACCCCACGGGACAGGGGTCCACGAGCAGTACTTC.

This clone was found once. This chain joins TRBV28 and TRBJ1-2, with 7 bases identical to TRBD1. The CDR3 consists of 14 residues. The germline gives CDR1 MDHEN, CDR2 SYDVKM. J gave up 5 bases and V 2 bases, and 5 bases lay outside the gene matches. CDR3 coding DNA: TGTGCCAGCAGTTTAATTAGGGGGCGATATGGCTACACCTTC. It translates to CASSLIRGRYGYTF.

This rearrangement joins TRBV6-5 to TRBJ2-5; perhaps D is TRBD1 or TRBD2 (5 bases each). Germline V gene lookup returns CDR1 MNHEY and CDR2 SVGAGI. V lost 8 bases, J lost 5 bases, and 12 bases lay in between. CDR3 length: 12 amino acids. The CDR3 coding sequence is TGTGCCAGCGCTGAGGGGTTGGAGACCCAGTACTTC. Residues: CASAEGLETQYF.

The CDR3 sequence is CASSLAGGSYEQFF. Written as DNA, the CDR3 is TGTGCCAGTAGTCTAGCGGGAGGATCGTATGAGCAGTTCTTC. The V gene is TRBV19, the J gene TRBJ2-1; 11 positions match TRBD2. The CDR3 extends over 14 amino acids. CDR1 is LNHDA, CDR2 SQIVND, per germline (reference sequence). V lost 5 bases, J lost 8 bases, and 5 bases stayed unmatched.

V is TRBV11-3 and J is TRBJ2-1; D possibly corresponds to TRBD1 (6 bases). Trimming took 5 bases from V and 2 from J, leaving 10 bases between them. Germline values: CDR1 SGHNT, CDR2 YENEEA. The length of the CDR3 is 14 residues. This CDR3 is CASSPRGTYNEQFF. CDR3 coding DNA: TGTGCCAGCAGCCCCAGGGGAACCTACAATGAGCAGTTCTTC.

The chain recombines TRBV2 with TRBJ2-7, with 11 bases that match TRBD1. V shed 6 bases, J shed 10 bases, and the junction held 8 bases outside the gene matches. Germline V gene sequence: CDR1 SNHLY, CDR2 FYNNEI. This CDR3 spans 13 amino acids. For the CDR3, the DNA is TGTGCCAGCAGGGGAAGGACAGGGGGCTTTCAGTACTTC. This gives the protein CASRGRTGGFQYF. Variable domain in full (rest from reference TRBV2 and TRBJ2-7): EPEVTQTPSHQVTQMGQEVILRCVPISNHLYFYWYRQILGQKVEFLVSFYNNEISEKSEIFDDQFSVERPDGSNFTLKIRSTKLEDSAMYFCASRGRTGGFQYFGPGTRLTVT.

In this sample, this clone turned up once. The chain employs TRBV9 and TRBJ2-1; D unclear. The CDR3 consists of 14 residues. Germline CDR1 and CDR2: SGDLS and YYNGEE. Trimming left V 3 bases short and J 2 bases short, with 9 bases between. The CDR3: CASSAGSPYNEQFF. The CDR3 coding sequence is TGTGCCAGCAGCGCAGGCTCGCCCTACAATGAGCAGTTCTTC.

The V call is TRBV10-3, the J call TRBJ1-3; D unresolved. This CDR3 contains 16 residues. V was cut by 0 bases and J by 0 bases, with 9 bases left in between. Germline lookup yields CDR1 ENHRY and CDR2 SYGVKD. CDR3 bases: TGTGCCATCAGTGAGTCGAGACGCTACTCTGGAAACACCATATATTTT. Protein product: CAISESRRYSGNTIYF.

V gene TRBV7-6 combines with J gene TRBJ1-6; D call uncertain. Germline assignment: CDR1 SGHVS and CDR2 FNYEAQ. V lost 1 base and J 8 bases, leaving 6 bases between the germline ends. This CDR3 is 13 amino acids long. CDR3 sequence: CASSLDGDSPLHF. For the CDR3, the DNA is TGTGCCAGCAGCTTAGATGGCGATTCACCCCTCCACTTT.

The CDR3 sequence is CASRGRGSQYEQYF. The CDR3 DNA follows: TGTGCCAGCAGGGGAAGGGGATCTCAATACGAGCAGTACTTC. The V call is TRBV6-6, the J call TRBJ2-7; tentatively, D is TRBD1 (5 bases). This CDR3 spans 14 amino acids. Deletions cut 6 bases from V and 4 bases from J, with 16 bases between. CDR1 is MNHNY, CDR2 SVGAGI, per germline (reference sequence).

The chain links TRBV11-2 to TRBJ1-3; D is undetermined. The CDR3 is 13 amino acids. The V end was cut by 5 bases, the J end by 4 bases, with 9 bases between. The germline CDR1 and CDR2 sequences are SGHAT and FQNNGV. The CDR3 nucleotides read TGTGCCAGCAGCGCAGGCATAGGAAACACCATATATTTT. Its translation is CASSAGIGNTIYF.

The rearrangement joins TRBV7-2 to TRBJ2-3, with TRBD1 identical over 9 bases. Looked up from germline, CDR1 is SGHTA and CDR2 is FQGNSA. The CDR3 runs 18 residues. J gave up 5 bases and V 5 bases, and 17 bases lay outside the gene matches. CDR3 DNA: TGTGCCAGCAGCCCCCTCCGGCCGGGACAGGGAATGGTAGATACGCAGTATTTT. This sequence encodes CASSPLRPGQGMVDTQYF.

V usage is TRBV12-5 and J usage is TRBJ2-1; 11 positions agree with TRBD2. V shed 1 base and J 5 bases; nucleotides not matched to a gene: 7. Germline CDR1 is LGHNT and CDR2 is FRNRAP. The CDR3 is 17 amino acids. The CDR3 loop reads CASGLGLAGLRNNEQFF. The CDR3 coding sequence is TGTGCTAGTGGTTTGGGACTAGCGGGGCTGAGGAACAATGAGCAGTTCTTC.

Only one count was recorded for this clone. The V and J genes are TRBV6-1 and TRBJ1-5; perhaps TRBD1 as D (5 bases). Germline V gene lookup returns CDR1 MNHNS and CDR2 SASEGT. The CDR3 covers 12 residues. Trimming took 4 bases from V and 9 from J, leaving 10 bases between them. The CDR3 here is CASSAGLGPQHF. Written as DNA, the CDR3 is TGTGCCAGCAGTGCGGGACTGGGGCCCCAGCATTTT.

The rearrangement links TRBV7-9 to TRBJ1-3, with unresolved D. The CDR3 contains 13 residues. V was shortened by 8 bases and J by 0 bases, with 8 bases between the two germline ends. Germline assignment: CDR1 SEHNR and CDR2 FQNEAQ (reference sequence). CDR3 loop: CASGLNSGNTIYF. CDR3 DNA: TGTGCCAGCGGACTGAACTCTGGAAACACCATATATTTT.